This TCR beta chain was identified during a study of blood T cell repertoires in COVID-19. Study information: The origin of the acute and convalescent COVID-19 samples was the United States, Italy and Spain. T cells, B-cell-depleted T cells, or PBMCs provided the cDNA or gDNA that served as material.

Germline CDR1 is SGHKS and CDR2 is YYEKEE (reference sequence). This CDR3 has 14 residues. V lost 4 bases and J 4 bases, leaving 12 bases between the germline ends. This clone was picked up one time. In the authors' workflow: Amplification of reference gene primers was used by the study to estimate nucleated cell counts. TCRdb's table, derived via immunoSEQ multiplex PCR, lists solely in-frame clones and lacks some. V and J calls and clone size are copied from that table; D and trimming were computed from the DNA. The table shows around 250,000 clones, with around 80% occurring only once. This receptor was obtained from a man aged 40-55 years who had recovered from COVID-19. V and J are TRBV5-5 and TRBJ1-5; D is unresolved. Sequencing input: PBMCs or T cells enriched from blood (not recorded which). As DNA, the CDR3 is TGTGCCAGCAGCCCGGGGAGCCTTAATCAGCCCCAGCATTTT. Its translation is CASSPGSLNQPQHF.